This is a list of T cell receptor beta chains from one sample in a study of blood T cells in healthy people across ages. One entry per CDR3 protein, called by TCRdb with MiXCR from the 5' RACE reads. The sample has around 690,000 distinct CDR3 sequences; around three fifths are singletons. What was sequenced was blood. These receptors came from a man in his 60s in good health. Both conserved end residues are part of each CDR3. The D gene is left open where the match is weak. Size is stated for part of the rows, as once, few or many counts, or as a class when the clone is expanded.

>TRBV10-3|-|-|TRBJ2-3
CAISVDSGGTQYF
TGTGCCATCAGTGTAGATAGCGGCGGTACGCAGTATTTT
>TRBV18|few|-|TRBJ2-5
CASSPVETQYF
TGTGCCAGCTCACCGGTGGAGACCCAGTACTTC
>TRBV4-1|-|-|TRBJ2-4
CASSQVDSVRKNIQYF
TGCGCCAGCAGCCAAGTCGACAGCGTTAGGAAAAACATTCAGTACTTC
>TRBV20-1|-|TRBD1|TRBJ1-4
CSAQTGMDEKLFF
TGCAGTGCCCAGACAGGGATGGATGAAAAACTGTTTTTT
>TRBV7-9|once|TRBD1|TRBJ2-7
CASRRQDRGSTYEQYF
TGTGCCAGCAGACGTCAAGACAGGGGATCTACCTACGAGCAGTACTTC
>TRBV20-1|-|TRBD2|TRBJ2-3
CSARLSGGRTDTQYF
TGCAGTGCCAGACTTAGCGGGGGACGCACAGATACGCAGTATTTT
>TRBV7-2|-|TRBD2|TRBJ2-3
CASSPTAGGHRTDTQYF
TGTGCCAGCAGCCCAACCGCGGGGGGGCATCGCACAGATACGCAGTATTTT
>TRBV3-1|-|-|TRBJ2-5
CASSLVVRTQYF
TGTGCCAGCAGCCTCGTGGTCCGGACCCAGTACTTC
>TRBV20-1|-|TRBD1|TRBJ2-5
CSACPLGQGAGEETQYF
TGCAGTGCTTGCCCCTTGGGACAGGGGGCCGGGGAAGAGACCCAGTACTTC
>TRBV12-3/TRBV12-4|-|-|TRBJ1-2
CASSLGGPQSPYTF
TGTGCCAGCAGTTTAGGGGGACCACAGTCCCCCTACACCTTC
>TRBV12-3/TRBV12-4|many|-|TRBJ2-5
CASSRNQETQYF
TGTGCCAGCAGCCGGAACCAAGAGACCCAGTACTTC
>TRBV25-1|once|-|TRBJ2-1
CASSGTVYEQFF
TGTGCCAGCAGTGGGACAGTTTATGAGCAGTTCTTC
>TRBV28|-|-|TRBJ2-5
CASSLGDSGRETQYF
TGTGCCAGCAGTTTAGGGGACTCGGGACGGGAGACCCAGTACTTC
>TRBV5-1|-|-|TRBJ2-1
CASSFGLVLGHEQFF
TGCGCCAGCAGTTTTGGACTTGTGTTGGGGCATGAGCAGTTCTTC
>TRBV4-2|-|TRBD2|TRBJ2-3
CASSVSGTSGGVSTDTRYF
TGTGCCAGCAGCGTATCCGGGACTAGCGGGGGGGTGAGCACAGATACGCGGTATTTT
>TRBV5-4|-|-|TRBJ1-2
CASSYRGGPNYGYTF
TGTGCCAGCAGCTACCGGGGGGGCCCTAACTATGGCTACACCTTC
>TRBV7-2|-|-|TRBJ2-3
CASSFVERKDTQYF
TGTGCCAGCAGCTTTGTCGAGCGGAAAGATACGCAGTATTTT
>TRBV29-1|-|-|TRBJ2-2
CSVEDRPGNTGELFF
TGCAGCGTTGAAGATCGGCCCGGAAACACCGGGGAGCTGTTTTTT
>TRBV18|-|TRBD1|TRBJ1-6
CASSLETGTYNSPLHF
TGTGCCAGCTCACTAGAGACAGGGACGTATAATTCACCCCTCCACTTT
>TRBV2|-|TRBD1|TRBJ2-4
CASSEGPGTGNIQYF
TGTGCCAGCAGTGAAGGGCCGGGGACAGGGAACATTCAGTACTTC
>TRBV29-1|-|-|TRBJ2-7
CSLPTAYFPYEQYF
TGCAGCCTACCGACAGCCTACTTTCCCTACGAGCAGTACTTC
>TRBV20-1|-|TRBD1|TRBJ1-6
CSAKRTGENSPLHF
TGCAGTGCTAAACGGACAGGGGAGAATTCACCCCTCCACTTT
>TRBV12-3/TRBV12-4|-|-|TRBJ2-7
CASSLALDYYYEQYF
TGTGCCAGCAGTTTGGCTTTGGACTATTACTACGAGCAGTACTTC
>TRBV3-1|once|-|TRBJ2-1
CASSRQDVLDEQFF
TGTGCCAGCAGCCGACAGGACGTTCTCGACGAGCAGTTCTTC
>TRBV6-5|-|-|TRBJ1-2
CASRGSGNSYGGYTF
TGTGCCAGCAGAGGCTCCGGGAACAGCTACGGGGGCTACACCTTC
>TRBV20-1|-|-|TRBJ1-2
CSAVTTGRNYGYTF
TGCAGTGCCGTGACCACAGGACGGAACTATGGCTACACCTTC
>TRBV12-3/TRBV12-4|few|TRBD1|TRBJ1-2
CASSLGQGLNYGYTF
TGTGCCAGCAGTCTCGGACAGGGGTTGAACTATGGCTACACCTTC
>TRBV18|many|-|TRBJ2-6
CASSPQTDLGANVLTF
TGTGCCAGCTCACCACAAACAGACCTTGGGGCCAACGTCCTGACTTTC
>TRBV20-1|-|TRBD2|TRBJ2-5
CSARDISGGAGETQYF
TGCAGTGCTAGAGATATAAGCGGGGGGGCCGGAGAGACCCAGTACTTC
>TRBV12-3/TRBV12-4|-|-|TRBJ2-7
CASSLPGASYEQYF
TGTGCCAGCAGTTTACCGGGGGCTTCCTACGAGCAGTACTTC
>TRBV20-1|-|-|TRBJ2-1
CSARDRGQPHNEQFF
TGCAGTGCTAGAGATAGAGGACAGCCCCACAATGAGCAGTTCTTC
>TRBV18|-|-|TRBJ2-5
CASSPPAGYLETQYF
TGTGCCAGCTCACCACCGGCAGGGTACTTGGAGACCCAGTACTTC
>TRBV18|-|-|TRBJ2-7
CASSLRTSGVREQYF
TGTGCCAGCTCACTACGAACTTCAGGGGTTCGCGAGCAGTACTTC
>TRBV4-2|-|TRBD1|TRBJ2-5
CASSQAGGGVAETQYF
TGTGCCAGCAGCCAAGCAGGGGGCGGGGTGGCAGAGACCCAGTACTTC
>TRBV5-1|-|-|TRBJ2-6
CASSPGWDSGANVLTF
TGCGCCAGCAGCCCCGGGTGGGACTCTGGGGCCAACGTCCTGACTTTC
>TRBV5-1|many|TRBD2|TRBJ2-7
CASSPRRGGSSYEQYF
TGCGCCAGCAGCCCTCGGAGGGGAGGGTCCTCCTACGAGCAGTACTTC
>TRBV29-1|few|-|TRBJ2-4
CSLRRGDIQYF
TGCAGCCTCCGGCGGGGAGACATTCAGTACTTC
>TRBV6-4|-|-|TRBJ2-5
CASSDNPFRGPFRRETQYF
TGTGCCAGCAGTGACAACCCGTTCCGGGGCCCCTTTCGGAGGGAGACCCAGTACTTC
>TRBV28|few|-|TRBJ2-4
CASSRRQIKNIQYF
TGTGCCAGCAGCCGGAGACAGATTAAAAACATTCAGTACTTC
>TRBV5-1|-|-|TRBJ1-2
CASSLSSGNYGYTF
TGCGCCAGCAGCTTGAGTTCGGGCAACTATGGCTACACCTTC
>TRBV7-7|-|-|TRBJ2-5
CASSLSHSQETQYF
TGTGCCAGCAGCTTATCACACAGCCAAGAGACCCAGTACTTC
>TRBV9|-|-|TRBJ2-7
CASSAPPYEQYF
TGTGCCAGCAGCGCGCCTCCCTACGAGCAGTACTTC
>TRBV7-9|-|-|TRBJ2-5
CASSLVGAGKATQYF
TGTGCCAGCAGCTTAGTTGGTGCAGGGAAAGCGACCCAGTACTTC
>TRBV7-9|-|TRBD1|TRBJ1-2
CASSRDSLYGYTF
TGTGCCAGCAGCCGGGACAGCCTCTATGGCTACACCTTC
>TRBV5-1|once|-|TRBJ1-5
CASSVAGTQPQHF
TGCGCCAGCAGCGTGGCCGGAACCCAGCCCCAGCATTTT
>TRBV5-4|-|-|TRBJ1-6
CASSSRDGNSPLHF
TGTGCCAGCAGCTCCCGGGACGGAAATTCACCCCTCCACTTT
>TRBV24-1|-|TRBD2|TRBJ2-1
CATSERGRGGNEQFF
TGTGCCACCAGTGAAAGGGGGCGGGGGGGAAATGAGCAGTTCTTC
>TRBV3-1|-|TRBD2|TRBJ2-1
CASGTSGEQFF
TGTGCCAGCGGGACTAGCGGGGAGCAGTTCTTC
>TRBV5-1|-|-|TRBJ2-5
CASSFGSRMGQETQYF
TGCGCCAGCAGCTTTGGTAGCAGGATGGGCCAAGAGACCCAGTACTTC
>TRBV5-1|-|-|TRBJ2-5
CASSFGQITETQYF
TGCGCCAGCAGCTTTGGGCAGATAACTGAGACCCAGTACTTC
>TRBV20-1|few|-|TRBJ2-7
CSAMAAASSYEQYF
TGCAGTGCTATGGCGGCCGCTAGCAGCTACGAGCAGTACTTC
>TRBV2|-|-|TRBJ1-1
CASRRSLGAFF
TGTGCCAGCCGGCGGTCCCTCGGGGCTTTCTTT
>TRBV10-3|-|TRBD2|TRBJ2-1
CAIRRLAGGTYNEQFF
TGTGCCATCAGGAGACTAGCGGGGGGGACCTACAATGAGCAGTTCTTC
>TRBV6-1|-|-|TRBJ1-4
CASSEAYERLFF
TGTGCCAGCAGTGAAGCTTACGAACGACTGTTTTTT
>TRBV24-1|-|-|TRBJ2-5
CATSDLSGANQETQYF
TGTGCCACCAGTGATTTGTCGGGGGCCAACCAAGAGACCCAGTACTTC
>TRBV20-1|few|TRBD1|TRBJ2-7
CSAIPGQGGYEQYF
TGCAGTGCTATTCCGGGACAGGGAGGTTACGAGCAGTACTTC